Below are 32 T cell receptor beta chains sequenced from a single sample in a study of PD-L1 blockade in urothelial cancer. Profiling relied on immunoSEQ multiplex PCR, and the TCRdb table lists in-frame clones only, not all of them. The table has over 15,000 clones, around nine tenths seen once. Time point indicated: pretreatment peripheral blood. Material: PBMCs, obtained around atezolizumab (anti-PD-L1) treatment. Receptors were obtained from a man in his 70s with urothelial cancer.

The chain couples TRBV12-5 to TRBJ2-5; no firm D call. V was pared by 7 bases and J by 6 bases, with 15 bases between. The CDR3 totals 13 residues. CDR1 and CDR2 (germline): LGHNT, FRNRAP. CDR3 region: CASAQSGQQTQYF. CDR3 bases: TGTGCTAGTGCCCAGTCGGGTCAGCAGACCCAGTACTTC.

The gene calls are TRBV6-5 and TRBJ2-5, with 9 bases fitting TRBD2. The CDR3 consists of 15 residues. J was trimmed by 5 bases and V by 0 bases; bases with no gene match: 4. Looked up from germline, CDR1 is MNHEY and CDR2 is SVGAGI. The CDR3 sequence: CASSYSLAGTETQYF. The CDR3, as DNA: TGTGCCAGCAGTTACTCTCTAGCGGGGACGGAGACCCAGTACTTC.

V is TRBV18 and J is TRBJ2-2, with TRBD2 as a possible D gene (6 bases). The CDR3 runs 16 residues. Germline V gene sequence: CDR1 KGHSH, CDR2 LQKENI. Trimming removed 2 bases at V and 5 bases at J, with 15 bases between. This CDR3 reads CASSPEGSGGTGELFF. DNA of the CDR3: TGTGCCAGCTCACCAGAAGGGTCCGGAGGGACCGGGGAGCTGTTTTTT.

The V and J genes are TRBV28 and TRBJ2-2; weak D call: TRBD1 (6 bases). Germline V gives CDR1 MDHEN, CDR2 SYDVKM. The CDR3 consists of 13 residues. V shed 7 bases and J shed 8 bases, with 14 bases lying between them. CDR3 amino acids: CASNPQGVGELFF. DNA of the CDR3: TGTGCCAGCAACCCACAGGGTGTGGGGGAGCTGTTTTTT.

The chain joins TRBV29-1 to TRBJ1-3; weak D call: TRBD1 (6 bases). The germline V gene has CDR1 SQVTM and CDR2 ANQGSEA. CDR3 length: 13 residues. The CDR3 sequence is CSCSVGGAHTIYF. The CDR3 DNA is TGCAGTTGCAGCGTTGGGGGGGCCCACACCATATATTTT.

This chain links TRBV10-2 with TRBJ2-2, with TRBD2 matching 7 bases. The CDR3 covers 14 residues. Germline-derived CDR1 and CDR2 are WSHSY and SAAADI. J was trimmed by 8 bases and V by 4 bases; bases with no gene match: 7. The DNA for the CDR3 is TGCGCCAGCAGTGGGCTAGCGGCAAGAGGGGAGCTGTTTTTT. Translating gives CASSGLAARGELFF.

This chain links TRBV7-9 with TRBJ1-2; the D gene is possibly TRBD1 (5 bases). Trimming took off 3 bases at V and 7 bases at J, with 12 bases between the two ends. Germline values: CDR1 SEHNR, CDR2 FQNEAQ (reference sequence). This CDR3 comprises 13 residues. In nucleotides, the CDR3 is TGTGCCAGCAGCTTCGGTGTGCAGGGTGGCTACACCTTC. It is translated as CASSFGVQGGYTF.

The chain links TRBV5-5 to TRBJ2-7; D is perhaps TRBD1 (6 bases). The CDR3 length is 15 residues. Germline lookup yields CDR1 SGHKS and CDR2 YYEKEE (reference sequence). The V and J ends lost 0 bases and 3 bases respectively, with 13 bases between them. This CDR3 is CASSLVNPGHYEQYF. The CDR3 coding sequence is TGTGCCAGCAGCTTGGTAAACCCGGGACACTACGAGCAGTACTTC.

This clone occurred a few times. This chain uses TRBV5-6 with TRBJ1-1, with 7 bases lining up with TRBD1. The germline CDR1 and CDR2 sequences are SGHDT and YYEEEE. The V segment lost 5 bases and the J segment 1 base; nucleotides outside the gene matches: 8. The CDR3 is 15 amino acids. CDR3 coding DNA: TGTGCCAGCAGGGGACCGGGACAGAGGAACACTGAAGCTTTCTTT. The encoded protein is CASRGPGQRNTEAFF.

The J gene is TRBJ2-2, the V gene TRBV29-1, with 10 bases that match TRBD2. V gave up 6 bases and J gave up 4 bases; unmatched junction bases: 5. Germline V lookup: CDR1 SQVTM, CDR2 ANQGSEA. The CDR3 has 14 residues. The DNA for the CDR3 is TGCAGCGTAAAGCGGGGGGGCGGCACCGGGGAGCTGTTTTTT. It yields the protein CSVKRGGGTGELFF.

This sequence joins TRBV4-1 and TRBJ1-2; D unclear. Germline loops: CDR1 MGHRA, CDR2 YSYEKL. V was cut by 0 bases and J by 4 bases, with 12 bases left in between. There are 15 residues in the CDR3. The CDR3 sequence: CASSQDEYSGYGYTF. The CDR3, as DNA: TGCGCCAGCAGCCAAGATGAATACAGTGGCTATGGCTACACCTTC.

This chain uses TRBV28 with TRBJ2-2; 7 bases align to TRBD1. CDR1 and CDR2 (germline): MDHEN, SYDVKM. The CDR3 totals 14 residues. The V segment lost 2 bases and the J segment 7 bases; nucleotides outside the gene matches: 4. In nucleotides, the CDR3 is TGTGCCAGCAGTTTAGGGACAGTCGGCGGGGAGCTGTTTTTT. Residues: CASSLGTVGGELFF.

The chain joins TRBV13 to TRBJ1-1; the D is unclear. Trimming cost V 7 bases and J 7 bases, with 13 bases left between them. The CDR3 has 12 amino acids. Germline values: CDR1 PRHDT, CDR2 FYEKMQ (reference sequence). The DNA of the CDR3 is TGTGCCAGCAATGAGGGCATAGGTGAAGCTTTCTTT. Translation: CASNEGIGEAFF.

The chain employs TRBV6-4 and TRBJ2-5; weak D call: TRBD2 (5 bases). Germline CDR1 reads MRHNA; CDR2 reads SNTAGT. Trimming took 4 bases from V and 1 from J, leaving 13 bases between them. The CDR3 runs to 15 residues. CDR3 in DNA: TGTGCCAGCAGTGGTCGGGGATCTTTCCAAGAGACCCAGTACTTC. Translating gives CASSGRGSFQETQYF.

The chain is built from TRBV2 and TRBJ2-7; D call uncertain. The V gene's germline CDR1 is SNHLY and CDR2 FYNNEI. Trimming took off 6 bases at V and 2 bases at J, with 5 bases between the two ends. The CDR3 length is 11 residues. This CDR3 reads CASRTTYEQYF. The DNA for the CDR3 is TGTGCCAGCAGGACAACCTACGAGCAGTACTTC. The entire variable domain, with the rest obtained from reference TRBV2 and TRBJ2-7, is as follows: EPEVTQTPSHQVTQMGQEVILRCVPISNHLYFYWYRQILGQKVEFLVSFYNNEISEKSEIFDDQFSVERPDGSNFTLKIRSTKLEDSAMYFCASRTTYEQYFGPGTRLTVT.

V is TRBV5-1 and J is TRBJ1-4, with 8 bases that match TRBD1. This CDR3 has 14 residues. The V segment lost 3 bases and the J segment 7 bases; nucleotides outside the gene matches: 5. CDR1 and CDR2 from the germline V gene are SGHRS and YFSETQ. CDR3 DNA sequence: TGCGCCAGCAGCTCTGGACAGGGCGGTGAAAAACTGTTTTTT. Translating it yields CASSSGQGGEKLFF.

The chain is built from TRBV5-6 and TRBJ2-6; D remains unclear. Trimming cost V 3 bases and J 0 bases, with 7 bases left between them. CDR3 length equals 15 residues. Per germline, CDR1 SGHDT and CDR2 YYEEEE. The CDR3 DNA reads as TGTGCCAGCAGCTCAGTCTTCTCTGGGGCCAACGTCCTGACTTTC. Protein sequence: CASSSVFSGANVLTF.

The J gene is TRBJ1-2, the V gene TRBV7-9, with D possibly TRBD1 on 5 matching bases. The CDR3 runs 14 residues. CDR1 and CDR2 (germline): SEHNR, FQNEAQ (reference sequence). Deletions cut 2 bases from V and 4 bases from J, with 11 bases between. The CDR3 is CASSLRGEGYGYTF. The CDR3 DNA reads as TGTGCCAGCAGCTTACGGGGGGAAGGCTATGGCTACACCTTC.

This clone has a single count. The chain carries TRBV19 and TRBJ2-3; D not certain. Germline CDR1 and CDR2: LNHDA and SQIVND (reference sequence). The V gene lost 5 bases and the J gene lost 0 bases, with 21 bases spanning the gap. The CDR3 extends over 18 amino acids. CDR3 DNA sequence: TGTGCCAGTAGTTCTCCGCCCGGTGCAACTCCTAGCACAGATACGCAGTATTTT. It yields the protein CASSSPPGATPSTDTQYF.

This chain connects TRBV7-9 to TRBJ2-1; 7 bases align to TRBD2. The germline CDR1 and CDR2 sequences are SEHNR and FQNEAQ (reference sequence). The CDR3 runs to 14 residues. J was trimmed by 7 bases and V by 7 bases; bases with no gene match: 10. The CDR3 DNA follows: TGTGCCAGCAAAGGGCTAGCGGAGAATAATGAGCAGTTCTTC. This codes for CASKGLAENNEQFF.

The rearrangement joins TRBV5-1 to TRBJ2-7; D is perhaps TRBD1 (5 bases). CDR3 length equals 13 residues. Germline assignment: CDR1 SGHRS and CDR2 YFSETQ. V was clipped by 2 bases and J by 3 bases, with 9 bases between them. The CDR3: CASSFGHNYEQYF. The CDR3 nucleotides read TGCGCCAGCAGCTTTGGACACAACTACGAGCAGTACTTC.

The chain carries TRBV11-2 and TRBJ2-7; D might be TRBD1 (5 bases). The CDR3 covers 17 residues. Trimming stripped 4 bases from V and 3 bases from J, with 22 bases between. The germline CDR1 and CDR2 sequences are SGHAT and FQNNGV. DNA of the CDR3: TGTGCCAGCAGCTCGCTGAGCCTCCAGGACACAGTCTACGAGCAGTACTTC. Translated, it gives CASSSLSLQDTVYEQYF.

The DNA for the CDR3 is TGTGCCAGCTCAATCCGGGACACAGAGGGCTATGGCTACACCTTC. Protein: CASSIRDTEGYGYTF. The chain combines TRBV18 with TRBJ1-2; D might be TRBD1 (6 bases). This CDR3 comprises 15 residues. Looked up from germline, CDR1 is KGHSH and CDR2 is LQKENI. Trimming cost V 5 bases and J 4 bases, with 17 bases left between them. The full variable domain, with the rest looked up from reference TRBV18 and TRBJ1-2, is NAGVMQNPRHLVRRRGQEARLRCSPMKGHSHVYWYRQLPEEGLKFMVYLQKENIIDESGMPKERFSAEFPKEGPSILRIQQVVRGDSAAYFCASSIRDTEGYGYTFGSGTRLTVV.

CDR3 sequence reads: CASSWRGTNTGELFF. In nucleotides, the CDR3 is TGTGCCAGCAGTTGGCGGGGGACCAACACCGGGGAGCTGTTTTTT. The chain employs TRBV6-5 and TRBJ2-2, with 7 bases lining up with TRBD2. V shed 4 bases, J shed 2 bases, and the junction held 4 bases outside the gene matches. The germline V gene has CDR1 MNHEY and CDR2 SVGAGI. The CDR3 has 15 amino acids.

The chain carries TRBV5-1 and TRBJ1-3, with 8 bases identical to TRBD1. Germline CDR1 and CDR2: SGHRS and YFSETQ. The CDR3 runs 18 residues. After removal of 4 bases from V and 2 bases from J, the junction contained 14 bases not matched to a gene. The CDR3 DNA is TGCGCCAGCAGCCCTAACCTGATCGACAGGGGCACTGGAAACACCATATATTTT. Residues: CASSPNLIDRGTGNTIYF.

This rearrangement joins TRBV30 to TRBJ2-7; D possibly corresponds to TRBD1 (6 bases). The ends were cut back, 5 bases at V and 6 bases at J, with 14 bases in the middle. Per germline, CDR1 GTSNPN and CDR2 SVGIG (reference sequence). This CDR3 has 12 amino acids. CDR3 nucleotide sequence: TGTGCCTGGGCCAGGGGTTTGAGCGAGCAGTACTTC. This encodes CAWARGLSEQYF.

V gene TRBV6-6 combines with J gene TRBJ2-7; 7 nucleotides align to TRBD1. V lost 7 bases to trimming and J lost 2 bases; unmatched junction nucleotides: 5. CDR1 and CDR2 (germline): MNHNY, SVGAGI (reference sequence). CDR3 length: 13 amino acids. The DNA for the CDR3 is TGTGCCAGCAATCGACAGGGTACCTACGAGCAGTACTTC. Protein product: CASNRQGTYEQYF.

This clone has just a few counts. This chain joins TRBV6-5 and TRBJ1-2, with 10 nucleotides matching TRBD1. V was pared by 5 bases and J by 6 bases, with 6 bases of the junction left unmatched. The germline CDR1 and CDR2 sequences are MNHEY and SVGAGI. This CDR3 comprises 14 residues. The CDR3 bases are TGTGCCAGCAGTGCGCCGGGACAGGGGCATGGCTACACCTTC. Amino acid sequence: CASSAPGQGHGYTF.

J is TRBJ1-3 and V is TRBV4-1, with D possibly TRBD1 on 5 matching bases. The V gene lost 3 bases and the J gene lost 1 base, with 16 bases spanning the gap. The CDR3 has 17 residues. Germline V gene data show CDR1 as MGHRA and CDR2 as YSYEKL. In nucleotides, the CDR3 is TGCGCCAGCAGCCAGTCCGGACAAAGCCGTTCTGGAAACACCATATATTTT. The encoded protein is CASSQSGQSRSGNTIYF.

The chain recombines TRBV9 with TRBJ2-3; D ambiguous. The CDR3 is 16 amino acids. Germline-derived CDR1 and CDR2 are SGDLS and YYNGEE. V was clipped by 0 bases and J by 1 base, with 12 bases between them. CDR3 in amino acids: CASSVGSRSGTDTQYF. The CDR3 coding sequence is TGTGCCAGCAGCGTAGGGTCTAGGAGTGGCACAGATACGCAGTATTTT.

This chain joins TRBV28 and TRBJ1-2; D unclear. CDR3 length: 12 residues. V was cut by 8 bases and J by 3 bases, with 10 bases left in between. Germline-derived CDR1 and CDR2 are MDHEN and SYDVKM. The CDR3 DNA follows: TGTGCCAGCCGGAGAGAGTACTATGGCTACACCTTC. This translates into CASRREYYGYTF.

The chain couples TRBV5-8 to TRBJ1-5, with D unresolved. The CDR3 runs 14 residues. CDR1 and CDR2 (germline): SGHTS, YDEGEE. V lost 6 bases, J lost 0 bases, and 10 bases lay in between. The CDR3 bases are TGTGCCAGCATGGGCAAAACTAGCAATCAGCCCCAGCATTTT. Residues: CASMGKTSNQPQHF.